Listed here are 9 T cell receptor beta chains from one sample, sequenced in a study of OX40 agonist ivuxolimab in advanced cancers. Data came from immunoSEQ multiplex PCR; TCRdb stores just in-frame clones and leaves some out. The sample consists of approximately 47,000 clones, approximately 86% of them appearing once. Sequences were derived from CD4+ or CD8+ T cells sorted from blood, sampled in a trial of the OX40 agonist ivuxolimab. These TCRs come from an adult with an advanced solid tumor such as melanoma, head and neck, liver or kidney cancer.

This rearrangement joins TRBV18 to TRBJ2-7; 8 bases are shared with TRBD1. Germline-derived CDR1 and CDR2 are KGHSH and LQKENI. The CDR3 runs to 16 residues. V gave up 3 bases and J gave up 5 bases; unmatched junction bases: 12. The CDR3 spells CASSPMDRVVVDEQYF. DNA for the CDR3: TGTGCCAGCTCACCTATGGACAGGGTTGTTGTAGACGAGCAGTACTTC.

The rearrangement joins TRBV18 to TRBJ2-7; D remains unclear. Trimming took off 5 bases at V and 2 bases at J, with 7 bases between the two ends. The CDR3 runs 12 residues. Per germline, CDR1 KGHSH and CDR2 LQKENI. The CDR3 reads CASSTPTYEQYF. CDR3 coding DNA: TGTGCCAGCTCAACCCCAACCTACGAGCAGTACTTC.

This sequence joins TRBV6-6 and TRBJ2-2; D possibly corresponds to TRBD2 (7 bases). CDR1 and CDR2 (germline): MNHNY, SVGAGI (reference sequence). The germline V and J ends were trimmed by 4 bases and 8 bases, with 17 bases remaining between them. The CDR3 extends over 15 amino acids. The CDR3 spells CASSSRGGSGGELFF. CDR3 DNA sequence: TGTGCCAGCAGTTCTAGGGGGGGGAGCGGAGGGGAGCTGTTTTTT.

This clone was picked up one time. The rearrangement links TRBV7-9 to TRBJ2-5; TRBD1 matches at 11 bases. Germline trimming cut 11 bases from V and 1 base from J; bases unmatched to any gene: 3. In germline, CDR1 is SEHNR, CDR2 FQNEAQ (reference sequence). This CDR3 spans 13 amino acids. The CDR3 DNA sequence: TGTGCCGGGGGACAGGGGGTCCAAGAGACCCAGTACTTC. Amino acid sequence: CAGGQGVQETQYF.

In regard to this clone: Other DNA sequences from this sample encode an identical CDR3 as well. The chain couples TRBV5-1 to TRBJ1-2; D not resolved. Trimming left V 4 bases short and J 2 bases short, with 6 bases between. The CDR3 is 12 amino acids. Looked up from germline, CDR1 is SGHRS and CDR2 is YFSETQ. Written as DNA, the CDR3 is TGCGCCAGCAGCGGGGAAAACTATGGCTACACCTTC. Translated, it gives CASSGENYGYTF.

The chain carries TRBV30 and TRBJ1-2; D not certain. Germline V gives CDR1 GTSNPN, CDR2 SVGIG (reference sequence). The CDR3 sequence is 13 residues long. The V end lost 4 bases, the J end lost 4 bases, and 13 bases lay between the germline ends. The CDR3 spells CAWTPAAGYGYTF. DNA for the CDR3: TGTGCCTGGACCCCCGCGGCGGGCTATGGCTACACCTTC.

This chain's CDR3 is CASSSRTGESYNEQFF. In DNA form, the CDR3 reads TGTGCCAGCAGCTCGAGGACAGGGGAATCCTACAATGAGCAGTTCTTC. The rearrangement joins TRBV7-3 to TRBJ2-1; 9 positions agree with TRBD1. This CDR3 spans 16 amino acids. The germline CDR1 and CDR2 sequences are SGHTA and FQGTGA. The V gene end was trimmed by 4 bases and the J gene end by 1 base; junction bases not matched to a gene: 5.

The V call is TRBV6-5, the J call TRBJ1-3; D remains unclear. V dropped 5 bases and J dropped 0 bases, with 11 bases sitting between them. The CDR3 covers 15 residues. CDR1 MNHEY and CDR2 SVGAGI come from the germline V gene. CDR3 protein: CASSPVLTSGNTIYF. In nucleotides, the CDR3 is TGTGCCAGCAGTCCCGTCCTGACCTCTGGAAACACCATATATTTT.

V is TRBV7-9 and J is TRBJ2-1; D is ambiguous. CDR1 is SEHNR and CDR2 is FQNEAQ in the germline V gene (reference sequence). The CDR3 is 12 amino acids. Trimming shortened V by 3 bases and J by 5 bases, and 5 bases separated the two germline ends. CDR3 amino acids: CASSLVHNEQFF. For the CDR3, the DNA is TGTGCCAGCAGCTTGGTCCACAATGAGCAGTTCTTC.